The 13 T cell receptor beta chains below were found in one sample sequenced in a study of shared clonotypes between healthy human individuals. Naive CD8 cells were CD45RO-negative, positively selected for CCR7, excluding terminally differentiated effector memory CD45RA+ cells. Repertoires were generated with immunoSEQ multiplex PCR, while TCRdb's copy carries only in-frame clones and drops some. This table holds 2 million to 2.5 million clones, roughly 91% found once. Sequenced input: naive CD8+ T cells from PBMCs. The receptors stem from a man between 18 and 35 years old in good health. Some clones in this sample may be carry-over from other donors' samples.

Points on this clone: Other DNA sequences from this sample encode an identical CDR3 as well. The chain has TRBV5-1 and TRBJ2-7; D may correspond to TRBD1 or TRBD2 (5 bases each). The germline V gene encodes CDR1 SGHRS and CDR2 YFSETQ. The CDR3 sequence is 13 residues long. The V gene lost 4 bases and the J gene lost 4 bases, with 12 bases spanning the gap. The CDR3 nucleotides are TGCGCCAGCAGCCCCCGGGGCGGTTACGAGCAGTACTTC. Amino acid sequence: CASSPRGGYEQYF.

This chain connects TRBV27 to TRBJ1-2, with TRBD1 identical over 9 bases. Germline V gives CDR1 MNHEY, CDR2 SMNVEV (reference sequence). This CDR3 has 16 amino acids. Trimming at V came to 6 bases and at J to 4 bases, leaving 12 bases not matched to a gene. CDR3: CASSHRSGTGIYGYTF. As DNA, the CDR3 is TGTGCCAGCAGCCATAGGAGCGGGACAGGGATCTATGGCTACACCTTC.

The DNA of the CDR3 is TGTGCCAGTACAGATAACTATGGCTACACCTTC. Its translation is CASTDNYGYTF. J is TRBJ1-2 and V is TRBV19; D call uncertain. CDR3 length: 11 amino acids. Trimming shortened V by 7 bases and J by 1 base, and 4 bases separated the two germline ends. Germline CDR1 LNHDA, CDR2 SQIVND (reference sequence).

CDR3 amino acids: CASSRVLAGSPSSYNEQFF. In DNA, the CDR3 is TGTGCCAGCAGCCGGGTCCTAGCGGGGTCACCGAGCTCCTACAATGAGCAGTTCTTC. This chain connects TRBV7-2 to TRBJ2-1; the match to TRBD2 covers 9 bases. This CDR3 has 19 amino acids. Germline CDR1 reads SGHTA; CDR2 reads FQGNSA. With 5 bases clipped from V and 0 bases from J, the junction kept 14 bases outside the gene matches.

This clone was seen just once. The chain combines TRBV28 with TRBJ2-5, with 7 bases lining up with TRBD2. Germline-derived CDR1 and CDR2 are MDHEN and SYDVKM. The CDR3 loop spans 15 amino acids. The junction had 11 bases not matched to a gene; V was cut back by 5 bases and J by 5 bases. The DNA of the CDR3 is TGTGCCAGCAGTCTCCGGCCGGGGGGAAGGGAGACCCAGTACTTC. Its translation: CASSLRPGGRETQYF. The variable domain in full, with the rest retrieved from reference TRBV28 and TRBJ2-5, is DVKVTQSSRYLVKRTGEKVFLECVQDMDHENMFWYRQDPGLGLRLIYFSYDVKMKEKGDIPEGYSVSREKKERFSLILESASTNQTSMYLCASSLRPGGRETQYFGPGTRLLVL.

The chain joins TRBV5-4 to TRBJ2-3; 7 bases match TRBD1. J gave up 6 bases and V 5 bases, and 12 bases lay outside the gene matches. The CDR3 spans 15 residues. CDR1 is SGHNT, CDR2 YYREEE, per germline (reference sequence). The CDR3: CASRSSHTGVDTQYF. CDR3 nucleotides: TGTGCCAGCAGGTCCTCCCATACAGGGGTGGATACGCAGTATTTT.

The chain has TRBV6-5 and TRBJ1-1; possibly TRBD1 for D (6 bases). The CDR3 has 16 amino acids. The V gene lost 2 bases and the J gene lost 1 base, with 14 bases spanning the gap. Germline loops: CDR1 MNHEY, CDR2 SVGAGI. The CDR3 sequence: CASSYLPRGQNTEAFF. CDR3 bases: TGTGCCAGCAGTTACCTACCTCGGGGACAGAACACTGAAGCTTTCTTT.

The chain has TRBV10-1 and TRBJ2-3; either TRBD1 or TRBD2 may supply D (5 bases each). CDR1 is WNHNN, CDR2 SYGVQD, per germline (reference sequence). The CDR3 runs 16 residues. V was pared by 3 bases and J by 2 bases, with 15 bases between. The CDR3: CASSDTPQGPTDTQYF. For the CDR3, the DNA is TGCGCCAGCAGTGATACCCCGCAGGGACCCACAGATACGCAGTATTTT.

Only one count was recorded for this clone. The rearrangement joins TRBV5-3 to TRBJ2-7; tentative D call: TRBD2 (5 bases). TRBV5-3 is placed among ORFs of uncertain function. This CDR3 has 15 residues. The V end lost 2 bases, the J end lost 3 bases, and 15 bases lay between the germline ends. The CDR3, as DNA: TGTGCCAGAAGCTTTTTGCGGGCTGATTGCTACGAGCAGTACTTC. It encodes CARSFLRADCYEQYF.

The chain recombines TRBV7-3 with TRBJ2-1; D possibly corresponds to TRBD1 (5 bases). The germline V gene has CDR1 SGHTA and CDR2 FQGTGA. CDR3 size: 15 residues. Trimming cost V 3 bases and J 13 bases, with 22 bases left between them. In nucleotides, the CDR3 is TGTGCCAGCAGCTTCACGGACCTCGTTTCAGGGCATCAGTTCTTC. Its protein is CASSFTDLVSGHQFF.

The rearrangement links TRBV27 to TRBJ2-1, with no clear D. CDR1 and CDR2 from the germline V gene are MNHEY and SMNVEV (reference sequence). V was pared by 5 bases and J by 3 bases, with 14 bases between. The CDR3 loop spans 15 amino acids. The CDR3 DNA reads TGTGCCAGCAGTCCTCCGGGCTTCCTCTACAATGAGCAGTTCTTC. Protein product: CASSPPGFLYNEQFF.

Comments on this clone: As the CDR3 is not closed by the conserved phenylalanine or tryptophan, this likely results from a read error. Because the CDR3's place on the DNA is in doubt, the DNA is left out and the CDR3 is given as listed by TCRdb. V usage is TRBV6-5 and J usage is TRBJ1-2; the table's D call, TRBD1, has no DNA check behind it. The CDR3 extends over 11 residues, inclusive of both ends. The germline CDR1 and CDR2 sequences are MNHEY and SVGAGI. The CDR3 spells CASSYSANPGC.

This chain joins TRBV19 and TRBJ2-7; 9 nucleotides match TRBD1. Germline loops: CDR1 LNHDA, CDR2 SQIVND (reference sequence). This CDR3 is built from 15 residues. V was pared by 2 bases and J by 5 bases, with 7 bases of the junction left unmatched. The CDR3 loop reads CASSISGTGTHEQYF. CDR3 in DNA: TGTGCCAGTAGTATATCCGGGACAGGGACCCACGAGCAGTACTTC.